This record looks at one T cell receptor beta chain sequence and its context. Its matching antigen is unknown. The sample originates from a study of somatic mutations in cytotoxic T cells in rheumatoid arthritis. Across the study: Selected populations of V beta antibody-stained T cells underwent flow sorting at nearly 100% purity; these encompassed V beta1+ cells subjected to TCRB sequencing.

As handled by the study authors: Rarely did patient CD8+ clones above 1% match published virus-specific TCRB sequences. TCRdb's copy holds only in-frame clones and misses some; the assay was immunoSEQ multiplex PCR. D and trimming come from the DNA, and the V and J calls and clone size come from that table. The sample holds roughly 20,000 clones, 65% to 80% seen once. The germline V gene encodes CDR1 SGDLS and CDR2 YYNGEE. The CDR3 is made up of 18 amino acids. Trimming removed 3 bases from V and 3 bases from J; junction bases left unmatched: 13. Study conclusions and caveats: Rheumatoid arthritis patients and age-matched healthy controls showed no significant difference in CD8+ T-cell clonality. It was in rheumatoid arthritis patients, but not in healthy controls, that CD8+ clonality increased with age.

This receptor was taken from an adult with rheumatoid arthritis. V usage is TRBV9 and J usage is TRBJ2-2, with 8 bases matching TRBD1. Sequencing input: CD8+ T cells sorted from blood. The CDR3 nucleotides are TGTGCCAGCAGCGACTCGCCCGATGGGACAGGAGACACCGGGGAGCTGTTTTTT. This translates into CASSDSPDGTGDTGELFF. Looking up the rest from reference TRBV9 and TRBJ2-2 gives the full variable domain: DSGVTQTPKHLITATGQRVTLRCSPRSGDLSVYWYQQSLDQGLQFLIQYYNGEERAKGNILERFSAQQFPDLHSELNLSSLELGDSALYFCASSDSPDGTGDTGELFFGEGSRLTVL.